Below are 25 T cell receptor beta chains sequenced from a single sample in a study of sequential checkpoint blockade in melanoma. Sequenced by immunoSEQ multiplex PCR; TCRdb stores in-frame clones only, minus some. The sample lists under 25,000 clones, approximately 70% occurring once. Treatment specified: randomized to nivolumab then ipilimumab (arm A) or the reverse (arm B). Sample: CD8+ T cells sorted from blood (inferred from file names), taken from a patient given nivolumab and ipilimumab in sequence. The receptors were gathered from a human donor with melanoma.

This clone has a single count. The rearrangement joins TRBV6-1 to TRBJ1-2; TRBD1 is a possible D gene (6 bases). Germline lookup yields CDR1 MNHNS and CDR2 SASEGT. CDR3 length equals 14 residues. V was cut by 6 bases and J by 3 bases, with 14 bases left in between. The CDR3 sequence is CASRITGYDYGYTF. The CDR3 DNA reads as TGTGCCAGCAGGATAACAGGGTACGACTATGGCTACACCTTC.

This clone was seen just once. J is TRBJ2-7 and V is TRBV11-2, with TRBD1 identical over 8 bases. J gave up 3 bases and V 4 bases, and 8 bases lay outside the gene matches. Germline V lookup: CDR1 SGHAT, CDR2 FQNNGV. The CDR3 is 15 amino acids. The CDR3: CASSYGTGLDYEQYF. Written as DNA, the CDR3 is TGTGCCAGCAGCTACGGGACAGGCCTTGACTACGAGCAGTACTTC.

The J gene is TRBJ2-7, the V gene TRBV7-2; D gene uncertain. V dropped 3 bases and J dropped 6 bases, with 15 bases sitting between them. The CDR3 totals 14 residues. Germline CDR1 is SGHTA and CDR2 is FQGNSA. The CDR3 nucleotides read TGTGCCAGCAGCTTTTCCTCCCCACGAGGCGAGCAGTACTTC. It yields the protein CASSFSSPRGEQYF.

V and J are TRBV5-6 and TRBJ2-1, with D possibly being TRBD1 (5 bases). Germline assignment: CDR1 SGHDT and CDR2 YYEEEE. The V end was cut by 0 bases, the J end by 4 bases, with 11 bases between. There are 15 residues in the CDR3. As DNA, the CDR3 is TGTGCCAGCAGCTTGGAGCCAGGGCTATACAATGAGCAGTTCTTC. Amino acids: CASSLEPGLYNEQFF.

CDR3 sequence: CASSPDEGTYEQYF. The CDR3 nucleotides are TGCGCCAGCAGCCCTGACGAGGGAACCTACGAGCAGTACTTC. J is TRBJ2-7 and V is TRBV4-1, with D perhaps TRBD2 (5 bases). Germline assignment: CDR1 MGHRA and CDR2 YSYEKL. The CDR3 sequence is 14 residues long. V was pared by 4 bases and J by 2 bases, with 12 bases between.

This clone was detected only a few times. V is TRBV6-1 and J is TRBJ2-1; TRBD1 matches at 7 bases. The CDR3 spans 15 residues. The ends lost 1 base at V and 1 base at J; junction bases unmatched: 1. The germline V gene has CDR1 MNHNS and CDR2 SASEGT. For the CDR3, the DNA is TGTGCCAGCAGTGAAGAACAGGGGTCCTACAATGAGCAGTTCTTC. Amino acid sequence: CASSEEQGSYNEQFF.

A few counts support this clone. The chain employs TRBV7-3 and TRBJ2-5; 8 bases map to TRBD2. CDR1 is SGHTA, CDR2 FQGTGA, per germline. The CDR3 totals 13 residues. The V and J ends lost 5 bases and 7 bases, in that order; junction bases with no gene match: 6. The DNA for the CDR3 is TGTGCCAGCAGCCCGGGACTAGGAGGGACCCAGTACTTC. It encodes CASSPGLGGTQYF.

V and J are TRBV7-2 and TRBJ1-1, with D possibly TRBD1 on 6 matching bases. The ends were cut back, 5 bases at V and 1 base at J, with 14 bases in the middle. Germline V gene sequence: CDR1 SGHTA, CDR2 FQGNSA. The CDR3 loop spans 15 amino acids. This CDR3 reads CASSLDLTGNTEAFF. The CDR3 DNA follows: TGTGCCAGCAGCCTAGACCTGACAGGGAACACTGAAGCTTTCTTT.

This rearrangement joins TRBV4-1 to TRBJ2-2, with 7 bases identical to TRBD1. Looked up from germline, CDR1 is MGHRA and CDR2 is YSYEKL. The ends lost 8 bases at V and 4 bases at J; junction bases unmatched: 10. The CDR3 has 15 amino acids. The CDR3: CASGPRQGSTGELFF. CDR3 nucleotides: TGCGCCAGCGGACCCCGACAGGGCTCCACCGGGGAGCTGTTTTTT.

The chain recombines TRBV9 with TRBJ1-1, with D possibly matching TRBD1 (6 bases). The germline CDR1 and CDR2 sequences are SGDLS and YYNGEE. V lost 3 bases to trimming and J lost 5 bases, with 17 bases between them. CDR3 length: 15 residues. This CDR3 is CASSASWGRGTEAFF. CDR3 sequence (DNA): TGTGCCAGCAGCGCCTCTTGGGGCAGGGGAACTGAAGCTTTCTTT. The entire variable domain, with the rest obtained from reference TRBV9 and TRBJ1-1, is as follows: DSGVTQTPKHLITATGQRVTLRCSPRSGDLSVYWYQQSLDQGLQFLIQYYNGEERAKGNILERFSAQQFPDLHSELNLSSLELGDSALYFCASSASWGRGTEAFFGQGTRLTVV.

The rearrangement links TRBV4-2 to TRBJ2-7; 14 nucleotides match TRBD2. The J segment lost 2 bases and the V segment lost 0 bases, leaving 3 bases of the junction unmatched. The CDR3 has 17 amino acids. The germline CDR1 and CDR2 sequences are LGHNA and YNFKEQ. In DNA form, the CDR3 reads TGTGCCAGCAGCCAAGACCAGGGACTAGCGGGAGCCTACGAGCAGTACTTC. Its translation is CASSQDQGLAGAYEQYF.

The chain combines TRBV5-1 with TRBJ2-7; 9 bases match TRBD2. The CDR3 runs 15 residues. V shed 0 bases and J 2 bases; nucleotides not matched to a gene: 3. Germline V CDR1 and CDR2: SGHRS, YFSETQ. The CDR3 DNA follows: TGCGCCAGCAGCTTGGATGAGCGGGGGGCCTACGAGCAGTACTTC. Translated, it gives CASSLDERGAYEQYF. Drawing the rest from reference TRBV5-1 and TRBJ2-7, the complete variable domain is KAGVTQTPRYLIKTRGQQVTLSCSPISGHRSVSWYQQTPGQGLQFLFEYFSETQRNKGNFPGRFSGRQFSNSRSEMNVSTLELGDSALYLCASSLDERGAYEQYFGPGTRLTVT.

The V call is TRBV6-5, the J call TRBJ1-2; TRBD1 is a possible D gene (5 bases). The length of the CDR3 is 16 residues. Germline-derived CDR1 and CDR2 are MNHEY and SVGAGI. V was trimmed by 3 bases and J by 0 bases, leaving 14 bases between them. In nucleotides, the CDR3 is TGTGCCAGCAGTTATTTGACAGAGTTAGCTAACTATGGCTACACCTTC. Protein product: CASSYLTELANYGYTF.

V and J are TRBV5-1 and TRBJ2-7, with 10 bases that match TRBD1. Germline loops: CDR1 SGHRS, CDR2 YFSETQ. With 3 bases clipped from V and 3 bases from J, the junction kept 6 bases outside the gene matches. CDR3 length: 15 amino acids. CDR3 coding DNA: TGCGCCAGCAGCTGGGGGACAGGGGCGGGCTACGAGCAGTACTTC. Amino acid sequence: CASSWGTGAGYEQYF.

The chain joins TRBV27 to TRBJ2-3; 7 bases are shared with TRBD2. Losses at the gene ends were 1 base for V and 2 bases for J; bases not matched to a gene: 3. The CDR3 consists of 15 residues. Germline V gene sequence: CDR1 MNHEY, CDR2 SMNVEV (reference sequence). The CDR3 DNA reads TGTGCCAGCAGTTTATGGGGGGGATTCACAGATACGCAGTATTTT. It codes for CASSLWGGFTDTQYF.

The chain joins TRBV9 to TRBJ2-1; 7 positions match TRBD1. The germline CDR1 and CDR2 sequences are SGDLS and YYNGEE. CDR3 size: 16 residues. The trim removed 0 bases at V and 1 base at J, leaving 4 bases unmatched. The CDR3 sequence: CASSVAAGGSYNEQFF. CDR3 sequence (DNA): TGTGCCAGCAGCGTAGCTGCAGGGGGTTCCTACAATGAGCAGTTCTTC.

The rearrangement links TRBV16 to TRBJ2-3; D remains unclear. V was shortened by 4 bases and J by 6 bases, with 5 bases between the two germline ends. Germline CDR1 and CDR2: KGHSY and FQNENV. CDR3 length equals 11 residues. The DNA for the CDR3 is TGTGCCAGCAGCCCCGGGGATACGCAGTATTTT. It yields the protein CASSPGDTQYF.

Concerning this clone: Germline and junction disagree at one end, which may indicate a read error. The sample holds other DNA sequences that translate to the same CDR3. The rearrangement links TRBV5-3 to TRBJ1-2; D gene ambiguous. TRBV5-3 is labeled an ORF, and its function is uncertain. This CDR3 spans 14 amino acids. The DNA of the CDR3 is TGCGCCAGAAGCTTGGTTCAGGTCAACTATGGCTACACCTTC. It codes for CARSLVQVNYGYTF.

This clone appeared a few times. The gene calls are TRBV29-1 and TRBJ2-1; 10 bases fit TRBD1. V lost 7 bases, J lost 9 bases, and 6 bases stayed unmatched. The CDR3 sequence is 12 residues long. Germline CDR1 SQVTM, CDR2 ANQGSEA. The CDR3 loop reads CSAGTGEVEQFF. CDR3 sequence (DNA): TGCAGCGCTGGGACAGGGGAGGTTGAGCAGTTCTTC.

This clone was seen a handful of times. This chain connects TRBV14 to TRBJ1-1; D might be TRBD1 (5 bases). Deletions cut 0 bases from V and 1 base from J, with 15 bases between. The CDR3 spans 17 residues. In germline, CDR1 is SGHDN, CDR2 FVKESK. The CDR3 region has the DNA TGTGCCAGCAGCCAAGAGTGGGTAGGGGATCCGAACACTGAAGCTTTCTTT. This gives the protein CASSQEWVGDPNTEAFF. Drawing the rest from reference TRBV14 and TRBJ1-1, the complete variable domain is EAGVTQFPSHSVIEKGQTVTLRCDPISGHDNLYWYRRVMGKEIKFLLHFVKESKQDESGMPNNRFLAERTGGTYSTLKVQPAELEDSGVYFCASSQEWVGDPNTEAFFGQGTRLTVV.

The chain combines TRBV5-4 with TRBJ1-1; D is unresolved. Looked up from germline, CDR1 is SGHNT and CDR2 is YYREEE (reference sequence). The CDR3 is 15 amino acids. Trimming pared 0 bases from V and 3 bases from J, leaving 12 bases between. CDR3 loop: CASSLGRAGDTEAFF. DNA of the CDR3: TGTGCCAGCAGCTTGGGGAGGGCGGGTGACACTGAAGCTTTCTTT. Drawing the rest from reference TRBV5-4 and TRBJ1-1, the complete variable domain is ETGVTQSPTHLIKTRGQQVTLRCSSQSGHNTVSWYQQALGQGPQFIFQYYREEENGRGNFPPRFSGLQFPNYSSELNVNALELDDSALYLCASSLGRAGDTEAFFGQGTRLTVV.

The chain has TRBV11-1 and TRBJ2-2, with 15 bases aligning to TRBD2. Germline loops: CDR1 SGHAT, CDR2 FQDESV (reference sequence). The CDR3 has 18 amino acids. Trimming removed 4 bases from V and 6 bases from J; junction bases left unmatched: 9. CDR3 amino acids: CASSSVGLAGGASGELFF. The DNA for the CDR3 is TGTGCCAGCAGCTCGGTGGGACTAGCGGGAGGCGCTTCCGGGGAGCTGTTTTTT.

The V gene is TRBV13, the J gene TRBJ1-2, with 12 nucleotides matching TRBD1. The CDR3 runs to 14 residues. From germline, CDR1 is PRHDT and CDR2 FYEKMQ (reference sequence). J was trimmed by 5 bases and V by 4 bases; bases with no gene match: 2. The DNA of the CDR3 is TGTGCCAGCAGCTGGGGACAGGGGGCTTATGGCTACACCTTC. Its protein is CASSWGQGAYGYTF.

This clone has a handful of counts. The J gene is TRBJ2-3, the V gene TRBV7-2; 8 bases are shared with TRBD1. CDR1 and CDR2 (germline): SGHTA, FQGNSA. CDR3 length: 14 amino acids. V was pared by 1 base and J by 4 bases, with 1 base of the junction left unmatched. CDR3 protein: CASSLEDRADTQYF. CDR3 nucleotides: TGTGCCAGCAGCTTAGAGGACAGGGCAGATACGCAGTATTTT.

This clone showed up just once. This rearrangement joins TRBV7-6 to TRBJ2-1; 7 positions match TRBD2. J lost 7 bases, V lost 4 bases, and 7 bases had no gene match. Germline-derived CDR1 and CDR2 are SGHVS and FNYEAQ. The CDR3 extends over 14 amino acids. Here the CDR3 DNA reads TGTGCCAGCAGCTACGGGTTGGGAGGGAATGAGCAGTTCTTC. It translates to CASSYGLGGNEQFF.